These 31 T cell receptor beta chains were all obtained from the same sample, sequenced in a study of blood T cells in healthy people across ages. A second roughly 6 to 11 cycle PCR used barcoded and J-beta primers. One entry per CDR3 protein, called by TCRdb with MiXCR from the 5' RACE reads. The repertoire holds hundreds of thousands of distinct CDR3 sequences, with around two fifths as singletons. The sequenced material came from blood. These receptors were taken from an elderly man in good health.

This rearrangement joins TRBV4-1 to TRBJ2-3; a weak D match, TRBD2 (5 bases). The V gene's germline CDR1 is MGHRA and CDR2 YSYEKL. CDR3 size: 16 residues. V lost 4 bases and J lost 2, with 16 bases in between. The CDR3 coding sequence is TGCGCCAGCAGCCCCCGTGGTAGCGTAGCCACAGATACGCAGTATTTT. The encoded protein is CASSPRGSVATDTQYF.

The chain couples TRBV28 to TRBJ2-5; D perhaps matches TRBD2 (5 bases). The DNA matches TRBJ2-7 better at its end, which makes the J call doubtful. The CDR3 contains 14 residues. Per germline, CDR1 MDHEN and CDR2 SYDVKM. CDR3: CASIEGMGVGEQYF. The DNA of the CDR3 is TGTGCCAGCATTGAGGGTATGGGTGTCGGCGAGCAGTACTTC.

The chain joins TRBV12-3 or TRBV12-4 to TRBJ2-5; the D is unclear. Trimming left V 5 bases short and J 0 bases short, with 13 bases between. The CDR3 spans 15 residues. CDR3 loop: CASSQMTRYQETQYF. The CDR3 coding sequence is TGTGCCAGCAGTCAAATGACCCGGTACCAAGAGACCCAGTACTTC.

CDR3 DNA: TGTGCCAGCAGGCCCGGGACACGCTACGAGCAGTACTTC. Translating gives CASRPGTRYEQYF. The V gene is TRBV6-2 or TRBV6-3, the J gene TRBJ2-7, with D possibly being TRBD1 (6 bases). V shed 6 bases and J shed 3 bases, with 12 bases lying between them. The CDR3 totals 13 residues. The germline CDR1 and CDR2 sequences are MNHEY and SVGEGT.

This clonotype was counted ten times or more. V usage is TRBV7-2 and J usage is TRBJ2-5; unclear D gene. Germline CDR1 is SGHTA and CDR2 is FQGNSA. V lost 4 bases to trimming and J lost 2 bases, with 14 bases between them. CDR3 length: 15 amino acids. DNA for the CDR3: TGTGCCAGCAGCTCGACCGTAGGGTGGCAAGAGACCCAGTACTTC. It codes for CASSSTVGWQETQYF.

The CDR3 bases are TGCAGCGTTGAAACCGTGAACGAGCAGTACTTC. As protein: CSVETVNEQYF. This sequence joins TRBV29-1 and TRBJ2-7, with unresolved D. CDR3 length: 11 residues. In germline, CDR1 is SQVTM, CDR2 ANQGSEA. Trimming shortened V by 2 bases and J by 5 bases, and 7 bases separated the two germline ends.

V and J are TRBV6-5 and TRBJ2-5; TRBD2 might be the D (7 bases). Germline lookup yields CDR1 MNHEY and CDR2 SVGAGI. Between the trimmed V and J ends, which lost 2 bases and 1 base, there was a span of 11 bases. This CDR3 is built from 15 residues. The CDR3 DNA follows: TGTGCCAGCAGTTACGGGAGGGGGGGCCAAGAGACCCAGTACTTC. Translated, it gives CASSYGRGGQETQYF.

This clonotype was counted a few times. This chain links TRBV6-2 or TRBV6-3 with TRBJ2-7, with 9 bases that match TRBD1. Germline CDR1 and CDR2: MNHEY and SVGEGT. The CDR3 consists of 14 residues. Trimming cost V 6 bases and J 5 bases; bases outside gene matches: 8. The CDR3 loop is CASRETGQGDEQYF. The CDR3 DNA reads as TGTGCCAGCAGAGAGACGGGACAGGGCGACGAGCAGTACTTC.

Only a few counts were recorded for this clonotype. The J gene is TRBJ1-4, the V gene TRBV5-1, with 11 bases fitting TRBD1. Losses at the gene ends were 1 base for V and 7 bases for J; bases not matched to a gene: 6. CDR3 size: 16 residues. Germline values: CDR1 SGHRS, CDR2 YFSETQ. The CDR3 DNA is TGCGCCAGCAGCTTGTCGGCCGGGACAGGGGGTGAAAAACTGTTTTTT. It specifies CASSLSAGTGGEKLFF.

The rearrangement uses TRBV28 and TRBJ2-3; D tentatively fits TRBD1 or TRBD2 (6 bases each). Germline V gene data show CDR1 as MDHEN and CDR2 as SYDVKM. V dropped 5 bases and J dropped 1 base, with 19 bases sitting between them. There are 17 residues in the CDR3. As DNA, the CDR3 is TGTGCCAGCAGTGTCCCCCCCGGGGGCGGAGGCACAGATACGCAGTATTTT. Amino acid sequence: CASSVPPGGGGTDTQYF.

The rearrangement links TRBV7-2 to TRBJ2-3; 8 nucleotides match TRBD1. The CDR3 contains 13 residues. The ends lost 9 bases at V and 2 bases at J; junction bases unmatched: 4. Germline loops: CDR1 SGHTA, CDR2 FQGNSA. The CDR3 DNA reads TGTGCCAGTGCGGACAGGGTCACAGATACGCAGTATTTT. This encodes CASADRVTDTQYF.

CDR3 DNA: TGCAGTGCTAGAGATGGTCGAGGGGGAACTAATGAAAAACTGTTTTTT. This sequence encodes CSARDGRGGTNEKLFF. The chain joins TRBV20-1 to TRBJ1-4, with a tentative D call TRBD1 (6 bases). CDR1 DFQATT and CDR2 SNEGSKA come from the germline V gene (reference sequence). V dropped 0 bases and J dropped 1 base, with 12 bases sitting between them. The CDR3 contains 16 residues.

The chain recombines TRBV6-1 with TRBJ2-1; no definite D call. There are 15 residues in the CDR3. The V and J ends lost 3 bases and 0 bases respectively, with 9 bases between them. Per the germline V gene, CDR1 is MNHNS and CDR2 is SASEGT. Written as DNA, the CDR3 is TGTGCCAGCAGTGACCTTCCTAGCTCCTACAATGAGCAGTTCTTC. Its protein is CASSDLPSSYNEQFF.

The CDR3 DNA follows: TGTGCCAGCAGCCTACCGGGACTGGGATCTTACGAGCAGTACTTC. Protein: CASSLPGLGSYEQYF. V gene TRBV14 combines with J gene TRBJ2-7; weak D call: TRBD2 (6 bases). The germline V and J ends were trimmed by 4 bases and 4 bases, with 17 bases remaining between them. This CDR3 comprises 15 residues. Looked up from germline, CDR1 is SGHDN and CDR2 is FVKESK.

Many counts were recorded for this clonotype. The V and J genes are TRBV4-1 and TRBJ2-1, with TRBD2 matching over 9 bases. V gave up 1 base and J gave up 7 bases; unmatched junction bases: 11. The CDR3 covers 17 residues. Per germline, CDR1 MGHRA and CDR2 YSYEKL. CDR3 sequence: CASSQAFGGGAGNEQFF. CDR3 DNA: TGCGCCAGCAGCCAAGCTTTTGGCGGGGGGGCCGGGAATGAGCAGTTCTTC.

This clonotype was seen a few times. The CDR3 DNA reads TGCAGCGCCCGAAGCTCTGGAAACACCATATATTTT. Its translation is CSARSSGNTIYF. The V and J genes are TRBV29-1 and TRBJ1-3; D remains unclear. The germline gives CDR1 SQVTM, CDR2 ANQGSEA. Trimming removed 7 bases from V and 0 bases from J, with 7 bases in between. The CDR3 contains 12 residues.

CDR3 DNA: TGTGCCAGTAGTAGGGGGCTCGGGCAGCCCCAGCATTTT. The encoded protein is CASSRGLGQPQHF. V gene TRBV19 combines with J gene TRBJ1-5; possibly TRBD1 for D (6 bases). This CDR3 has 13 amino acids. The V end was cut by 4 bases, the J end by 7 bases, with 11 bases between. Germline loops: CDR1 LNHDA, CDR2 SQIVND (reference sequence).

This clonotype was seen repeatedly, ten times or more. This chain links TRBV19 with TRBJ2-1; 7 bases agree with TRBD1. This CDR3 has 15 amino acids. The trim removed 10 bases at V and 3 bases at J, leaving 12 bases unmatched. Germline V gene sequence: CDR1 LNHDA, CDR2 SQIVND (reference sequence). The CDR3 loop is CATGQRQGGYNEQFF. CDR3 nucleotide sequence: TGTGCCACCGGTCAGCGACAGGGTGGCTACAATGAGCAGTTCTTC.

This clonotype was seen more than once but under ten times. This chain uses TRBV20-1 with TRBJ2-7; possibly TRBD2 for D (6 bases). This CDR3 is built from 15 residues. Trimming removed 0 bases from V and 2 bases from J, with 14 bases in between. Germline V lookup: CDR1 DFQATT, CDR2 SNEGSKA (reference sequence). CDR3 sequence (DNA): TGCAGTGCTAGAGATCGGGCGGGGCAGACCTACGAGCAGTACTTC. It codes for CSARDRAGQTYEQYF.

The chain employs TRBV6-2 or TRBV6-3 and TRBJ2-3; 8 nucleotides agree with TRBD2. The CDR3 sequence is 13 residues long. J lost 4 bases, V lost 8 bases, and 5 bases had no gene match. Per germline, CDR1 MNHEY and CDR2 SVGEGT. CDR3 in amino acids: CASQREWADTQYF. The DNA for the CDR3 is TGTGCCAGCCAGCGGGAGTGGGCAGATACGCAGTATTTT.

This clonotype was observed many times. The chain links TRBV20-1 to TRBJ1-2; 9 nucleotides align to TRBD1. Germline V gives CDR1 DFQATT, CDR2 SNEGSKA (reference sequence). This CDR3 has 15 residues. J lost 5 bases, V lost 6 bases, and 13 bases had no gene match. The CDR3 coding sequence is TGCAGTGCAGATCTTCCGGGACAGGGATATTATGGCTACACCTTC. Encoded protein: CSADLPGQGYYGYTF.

This CDR3 reads CASSRLGGANVLTF. CDR3 sequence (DNA): TGTGCCAGCAGCCGTCTCGGTGGGGCCAACGTCCTGACTTTC. The rearrangement uses TRBV14 and TRBJ2-6; D uncertain. The ends were cut back, 4 bases at V and 3 bases at J, with 7 bases in the middle. Per the germline V gene, CDR1 is SGHDN and CDR2 is FVKESK. The length of the CDR3 is 14 residues.

The chain combines TRBV7-2 with TRBJ2-7, with a tentative D call TRBD1 (5 bases). The V end was cut by 5 bases, the J end by 3 bases, with 11 bases between. CDR3 size: 13 residues. CDR1 is SGHTA and CDR2 is FQGNSA in the germline V gene. The CDR3 sequence is CASSVDIFYEQYF. CDR3 DNA sequence: TGTGCCAGCAGCGTGGACATTTTCTACGAGCAGTACTTC.

The chain recombines TRBV6-2 or TRBV6-3 with TRBJ2-1, with 12 nucleotides matching TRBD2. This CDR3 spans 14 amino acids. From germline, CDR1 is MNHEY and CDR2 SVGEGT. V trimming: 5 bases; J trimming: 7 bases; junction bases outside the gene matches: 3. The CDR3 DNA is TGTGCCAGCAGTAGAACTAGCGGGAGGAATGAGCAGTTCTTC. It is translated as CASSRTSGRNEQFF.

The rearrangement uses TRBV20-1 and TRBJ2-5, with no clear D. Trimming pared 7 bases from V and 2 bases from J, leaving 11 bases between. The CDR3 is 12 amino acids. Germline loops: CDR1 DFQATT, CDR2 SNEGSKA (reference sequence). The chain's CDR3 is CSVETEQETQYF. As DNA, the CDR3 is TGCAGTGTTGAGACGGAGCAAGAGACCCAGTACTTC.

The V call is TRBV6-2 or TRBV6-3, the J call TRBJ2-5, with TRBD2 identical over 10 bases. The DNA end is a closer match to TRBJ2-7, so the J assignment may be wrong. Germline values: CDR1 MNHEY, CDR2 SVGEGT. The CDR3 has 16 amino acids. CDR3 protein: CASSYSRKREGSEQYF. The DNA of the CDR3 is TGTGCCAGCAGTTACTCGAGAAAGCGGGAGGGCTCCGAGCAGTACTTC.

The table lists this clonotype with a few counts. This chain joins TRBV7-8 and TRBJ2-5; D remains ambiguous. Germline CDR1 and CDR2: SGHVS and FQNEAQ. The CDR3 spans 13 residues. The V gene lost 5 bases and the J gene lost 0 bases, with 7 bases spanning the gap. CDR3 bases: TGTGCCAGCAGCCATCCGTACCAAGAGACCCAGTACTTC. This encodes CASSHPYQETQYF.

This clonotype was recorded a few times. The chain uses TRBV2 and TRBJ2-7; 7 bases are shared with TRBD1. From germline, CDR1 is SNHLY and CDR2 FYNNEI. This CDR3 has 15 residues. After removal of 6 bases from V and 2 bases from J, the junction contained 10 bases not matched to a gene. The CDR3 coding sequence is TGTGCCAGCAGGTACATACAGGGGAGCCCCTACGAGCAGTACTTC. Amino acids: CASRYIQGSPYEQYF.

This clonotype has a count of ten or more. The chain recombines TRBV6-6 with TRBJ2-1; a weak D match, TRBD2 (5 bases). CDR1 and CDR2 from the germline V gene are MNHNY and SVGAGI (reference sequence). V dropped 2 bases and J dropped 8 bases, with 10 bases sitting between them. The CDR3 runs to 13 residues. The CDR3 reads CASSYARRDEQFF. CDR3 in DNA: TGTGCCAGCAGTTACGCTAGGCGGGATGAGCAGTTCTTC.

This chain joins TRBV12-3 or TRBV12-4 and TRBJ1-5; D is possibly TRBD1 (5 bases). The CDR3 extends over 14 amino acids. The V end was cut by 5 bases, the J end by 4 bases, with 12 bases between. CDR3 nucleotides: TGTGCCAGCAGTCCACTCAGGGTAAATCAGCCCCAGCATTTT. Protein: CASSPLRVNQPQHF.

The chain links TRBV18 to TRBJ2-3; a weak D match, TRBD2 (5 bases). Trimming took off 2 bases at V and 2 bases at J, with 8 bases between the two ends. Germline CDR1 KGHSH, CDR2 LQKENI. This CDR3 spans 14 amino acids. CDR3 DNA: TGTGCCAGCTCACCAGTTGACTACACAGATACGCAGTATTTT. Amino acid sequence: CASSPVDYTDTQYF.